This T cell receptor beta chain was identified during a study of blood T cell repertoires in COVID-19. Study-wide background: Samples representing acute and convalescent COVID-19 were sourced from the United States, Italy and Spain. PBMCs, B-cell-depleted T cells, or T cells provided the cDNA or gDNA that made up the material.

Profiling relied on immunoSEQ multiplex PCR, and the TCRdb table lists in-frame clones only, not all of them. In the table there are around 180,000 clones, about 85% of which are singletons. This clone came up a few times. Germline lookup yields CDR1 LGHNA and CDR2 YSLEER. This CDR3 region has 13 residues. Losses at the gene ends were 4 bases for V and 7 bases for J; bases not matched to a gene: 5. The Seattle patients joined while their infection was active and were tracked longitudinally afterward. The receptor comes from a person aged 65 to 85 with COVID-19, enrolled during active disease. Material for sequencing was peripheral blood. The chain links TRBV4-3 to TRBJ1-2; 8 bases map to TRBD1. The CDR3 coding sequence is TGCGCCAGCAGCCCCGACAGGGGTTTTGGCTACACCTTC. It specifies CASSPDRGFGYTF.